These 16 T cell receptor beta chains were sequenced from one sample in a study of Ad26.COV2.S vaccination and SARS-CoV-2 variants. Documented treatment: approximately 18 received Ad26.COV2.S at low or high dose, single or two shots; five or six received placebo; per-sample allocation not given. Vaccine and placebo recipients were sampled on day 63 after the first injection. The table came from immunoSEQ multiplex PCR; TCRdb's copy has only in-frame clones and leaves some out. The sample includes 350,000 to 400,000 clones, around 85% of them seen just once. Sequenced here: peripheral blood, sampled in a trial of Ad26.COV2.S vaccine versus placebo. Receptors were obtained from a person between 18 and 65 years old who received the Ad26.COV2.S COVID-19 vaccine or a placebo.

Points on this clone: This sample includes further DNA sequences coding for the same CDR3. The rearrangement uses TRBV2 and TRBJ1-4; D is undetermined. The V end was cut by 0 bases, the J end by 8 bases, with 4 bases between. From germline, CDR1 is SNHLY and CDR2 FYNNEI. The length of the CDR3 is 12 residues. The CDR3 coding sequence is TGTGCCAGCAGTGAAGCCGGGGAAAAACTGTTTTTT. Encoded protein: CASSEAGEKLFF.

The CDR3 DNA is TGTGCCAGCAGCTTAAGGTCCATGGACACTGAAGCTTTCTTT. It encodes CASSLRSMDTEAFF. The J gene is TRBJ1-1, the V gene TRBV7-8; D remains ambiguous. V was shortened by 2 bases and J by 3 bases, with 10 bases between the two germline ends. CDR1 is SGHVS and CDR2 is FQNEAQ in the germline V gene. The CDR3 covers 14 residues.

The table lists this clone with a count of one. The genes are TRBV25-1 and TRBJ2-1; D might be TRBD2 (6 bases). The ends were cut back, 1 base at V and 8 bases at J, with 15 bases in the middle. The CDR3 is 15 residues long. The V gene's germline CDR1 is MGHDK and CDR2 SYGVNS. The CDR3 loop reads CASSEWGKSGDEQFF. In DNA form, the CDR3 reads TGTGCCAGCAGTGAATGGGGAAAATCGGGGGATGAGCAGTTCTTC.

The chain has TRBV19 and TRBJ1-2; maybe TRBD1 (5 bases). V was pared by 4 bases and J by 3 bases, with 21 bases between. The CDR3 extends over 17 amino acids. CDR1 and CDR2 from the germline V gene are LNHDA and SQIVND (reference sequence). The chain's CDR3 is CASSRWDFSQRDYGYTF. The CDR3 bases are TGTGCCAGTAGTAGATGGGACTTCTCTCAGCGGGACTATGGCTACACCTTC.

The gene calls are TRBV5-5 and TRBJ1-6; TRBD1 might be the D (6 bases). V was pared by 1 base and J by 8 bases, with 10 bases between. The germline CDR1 and CDR2 sequences are SGHKS and YYEKEE (reference sequence). This CDR3 has 14 residues. In nucleotides, the CDR3 is TGTGCCAGCAGCTTGTTACAGGGTGATTCACCCCTCCACTTT. Translating it yields CASSLLQGDSPLHF.

The sample holds one count of this clone. This chain links TRBV6-2 or TRBV6-3 with TRBJ1-5, with TRBD1 identical over 11 bases. Germline-derived CDR1 and CDR2 are MNHEY and SVGEGT. The CDR3 has 19 residues. V was pared by 5 bases and J by 0 bases, with 12 bases of the junction left unmatched. CDR3 sequence: CASSGDSDRGLYSNQPQHF. In DNA, the CDR3 is TGTGCCAGCAGTGGGGATTCGGACAGGGGGCTCTATAGCAATCAGCCCCAGCATTTT.

V gene TRBV4-1 combines with J gene TRBJ1-3, with D maybe TRBD1 (6 bases). Germline V lookup: CDR1 MGHRA, CDR2 YSYEKL. The CDR3 has 15 amino acids. V was pared by 2 bases and J by 3 bases, with 11 bases between. The CDR3: CASSQLGAGGNTIYF. The CDR3 bases are TGCGCCAGCAGCCAACTGGGGGCAGGTGGAAACACCATATATTTT.

The chain recombines TRBV10-3 with TRBJ1-1; D is possibly TRBD1 (5 bases). Trimming took 8 bases from V and 6 from J, leaving 13 bases between them. The germline V gene has CDR1 ENHRY and CDR2 SYGVKD. The CDR3 is 12 amino acids. CDR3: CAIPGGFPEAFF. The CDR3 coding sequence is TGTGCCATCCCGGGGGGGTTCCCTGAAGCTTTCTTT.

The chain employs TRBV20-1 and TRBJ2-2, with D perhaps being TRBD1 or TRBD2 (6 bases each). The germline V gene encodes CDR1 DFQATT and CDR2 SNEGSKA (reference sequence). The CDR3 runs to 15 residues. Trimming removed 3 bases from V and 5 bases from J, with 16 bases in between. DNA for the CDR3: TGCAGTGCTAGTCAGTTTGGGGGGCAAACCGGGGAGCTGTTTTTT. It translates to CSASQFGGQTGELFF.

The chain employs TRBV29-1 and TRBJ2-1; tentatively, D is TRBD1 (6 bases). The germline V gene has CDR1 SQVTM and CDR2 ANQGSEA. This CDR3 spans 12 amino acids. V lost 6 bases to trimming and J lost 6 bases, with 12 bases between them. CDR3 loop: CSVGGQRNEQFF. Here the CDR3 DNA reads TGCAGCGTCGGCGGACAGCGCAATGAGCAGTTCTTC.

The chain links TRBV5-4 to TRBJ1-1; 11 bases match TRBD1. The junction had 7 bases not matched to a gene; V was cut back by 4 bases and J by 8 bases. Germline V gene lookup returns CDR1 SGHNT and CDR2 YYREEE (reference sequence). CDR3 size: 14 residues. CDR3 amino acids: CASSRTGGRKEAFF. The CDR3 DNA sequence: TGTGCCAGCAGCAGGACAGGGGGCAGAAAGGAAGCTTTCTTT.

This clone was seen more than once but under ten times. The rearrangement joins TRBV4-2 to TRBJ2-3, with 10 bases identical to TRBD2. The germline CDR1 and CDR2 sequences are LGHNA and YNFKEQ. J gave up 3 bases and V 1 base, and 10 bases lay outside the gene matches. The length of the CDR3 is 18 residues. CDR3 in amino acids: CASSQGVAGGVRTDTQYF. The CDR3 region has the DNA TGTGCCAGCAGCCAAGGGGTAGCGGGGGGCGTCAGGACAGATACGCAGTATTTT.

This clone showed up just a few times. The rearrangement links TRBV9 to TRBJ1-1; D ambiguous. This CDR3 region has 14 residues. Trimming stripped 2 bases from V and 1 base from J, with 9 bases between. CDR1 SGDLS and CDR2 YYNGEE come from the germline V gene. The CDR3 region is CASSVAGGNTEAFF. In DNA form, the CDR3 reads TGTGCCAGCAGCGTCGCCGGCGGGAACACTGAAGCTTTCTTT.

This chain links TRBV6-5 with TRBJ2-7; 8 bases line up with TRBD1. This CDR3 comprises 14 residues. The germline CDR1 and CDR2 sequences are MNHEY and SVGAGI. Losses at the gene ends were 10 bases for V and 5 bases for J; bases not matched to a gene: 13. CDR3 in DNA: TGTGCCACGCACCACGCAGGGGGCGTAAACGAGCAGTACTTC. This encodes CATHHAGGVNEQYF.

The chain combines TRBV19 with TRBJ1-2, with 9 bases fitting TRBD1. This CDR3 region has 17 residues. The V and J ends lost 5 bases and 1 base, in that order; junction bases with no gene match: 11. CDR1 is LNHDA, CDR2 SQIVND, per germline (reference sequence). CDR3 in amino acids: CASSYRVPGQGNYGYTF. CDR3 nucleotides: TGTGCCAGTAGTTACAGAGTTCCGGGACAGGGTAACTATGGCTACACCTTC.

The chain couples TRBV29-1 to TRBJ2-3; D is possibly TRBD2 (7 bases). The CDR3 consists of 15 residues. V was clipped by 3 bases and J by 7 bases, with 20 bases between them. The germline V gene has CDR1 SQVTM and CDR2 ANQGSEA. The CDR3 nucleotides are TGCAGCGTTGATCTGGACAGAAGACTAGCATATACGCAGTATTTT. This translates into CSVDLDRRLAYTQYF.